Below, 28 T cell receptor beta chains from the same sample are listed, as sequenced in a study of T-cell memory formation after mild COVID-19. TCRdb fed the 5' RACE reads into MiXCR, producing one record per CDR3 protein. The sample lists about 600,000 distinct CDR3 sequences, roughly 22% occurring once. Sequencing used PBMCs or a T cell subset sorted from them (not recorded which). The source is an adult woman who had mild COVID-19 (a few samples of this study predate the infection). Cell type and time point are not known.

This clonotype appeared a few times. This chain links TRBV28 with TRBJ2-1, with TRBD1 matching over 10 bases. The CDR3 loop spans 15 amino acids. CDR1 is MDHEN, CDR2 SYDVKM, per germline. Germline trimming cut 5 bases from V and 13 bases from J; bases unmatched to any gene: 14. CDR3: CASSLPAGTGESQFF. The CDR3 DNA is TGTGCCAGCAGTCTCCCGGCCGGGACAGGGGAGAGTCAGTTCTTC.

The V call is TRBV11-3, the J call TRBJ2-5, with 11 bases lining up with TRBD2. V was pared by 0 bases and J by 7 bases, with 7 bases of the junction left unmatched. The germline V gene encodes CDR1 SGHNT and CDR2 YENEEA. The CDR3 runs to 16 residues. CDR3 bases: TGTGCCAGCAGCTTAGATTTAGCGGGAGGGCCCATGACCCAGTACTTC. Its protein is CASSLDLAGGPMTQYF.

As concerns this clonotype: The junction and the germline gene differ at one end; a read error may be behind it. V usage is TRBV7-7 and J usage is TRBJ2-5; TRBD1 aligns across 11 bases. CDR3 length: 15 residues. CDR1 is SSHAT, CDR2 FNYEAQ, per germline (reference sequence). The CDR3: CASSLDRGPVATQYF. In DNA, the CDR3 is TGTGCTAGCAGTTTGGACAGGGGGCCTGTAGCGACCCAGTACTTC.

This clonotype was seen at least ten times. The chain joins TRBV30 to TRBJ2-1, with D unresolved. V lost 5 bases and J lost 4, with 15 bases in between. CDR1 is GTSNPN and CDR2 is SVGIG in the germline V gene (reference sequence). The CDR3 contains 14 residues. CDR3 nucleotide sequence: TGTGCCTGGGGCGTTAACCTGGATTACAATGAGCAGTTCTTC. This codes for CAWGVNLDYNEQFF.

Concerning this clonotype itself: As the CDR3 is not closed by the conserved phenylalanine or tryptophan, this likely results from a read error. This chain's CDR3 is CASRPQQGQETQYV. Written as DNA, the CDR3 is TGTGCCAGCAGACCTCAACAGGGCCAAGAGACCCAGTACGTC. This chain connects TRBV12-3 or TRBV12-4 to TRBJ2-5; a possible D gene is TRBD1 (6 bases). Trimming cost V 6 bases and J 1 base, with 12 bases left between them. The CDR3 totals 14 residues.

V gene TRBV20-1 combines with J gene TRBJ1-1; 9 bases line up with TRBD1. The CDR3 is made up of 19 amino acids. V lost 0 bases, J lost 5 bases, and 19 bases stayed unmatched. CDR1 and CDR2 from the germline V gene are DFQATT and SNEGSKA (reference sequence). The CDR3 DNA is TGCAGTGCTAGAGACCTACACCCGGCAGACAGGGGGTTGAGAACTGAAGCTTTCTTT. The encoded protein is CSARDLHPADRGLRTEAFF.

The chain links TRBV19 to TRBJ1-1; tentatively, D is TRBD1 (5 bases). The V end lost 5 bases, the J end lost 4 bases, and 23 bases lay between the germline ends. CDR1 and CDR2 from the germline V gene are LNHDA and SQIVND (reference sequence). The CDR3 contains 17 residues. The CDR3 nucleotides are TGTGCCAGTAGTCTCCGGCAGGGCCGGCAATCGGGCACTGAAGCTTTCTTT. Translation gives CASSLRQGRQSGTEAFF.

The chain links TRBV5-1 to TRBJ2-7; 8 bases agree with TRBD1. The junction had 8 bases not matched to a gene; V was cut back by 2 bases and J by 4 bases. This CDR3 contains 15 residues. Germline CDR1 and CDR2: SGHRS and YFSETQ. The CDR3 DNA reads TGCGCCAGCAGCTTCGGACAGGGTGGCAGGTACGAGCAGTACTTC. As protein: CASSFGQGGRYEQYF.

V and J are TRBV20-1 and TRBJ2-3; D remains unclear. The V gene lost 3 bases and the J gene lost 4 bases, with 8 bases spanning the gap. The CDR3 contains 12 residues. CDR1 is DFQATT and CDR2 is SNEGSKA in the germline V gene (reference sequence). The CDR3 loop reads CSARLGSDTQYF. CDR3 bases: TGCAGTGCTAGGTTGGGTTCAGATACGCAGTATTTT.

This CDR3 is CAFRQGGTEAFF. The CDR3 coding sequence is TGTGCCTTCAGACAGGGTGGCACTGAAGCTTTCTTT. This chain links TRBV30 with TRBJ1-1; 7 positions agree with TRBD1. The trim removed 7 bases at V and 4 bases at J, leaving 6 bases unmatched. The CDR3 has 12 residues. Looked up from germline, CDR1 is GTSNPN and CDR2 is SVGIG (reference sequence).

This clonotype was detected a few times. This chain joins TRBV30 and TRBJ2-1; no clear D gene. Trimming took off 4 bases at V and 3 bases at J, with 7 bases between the two ends. Germline V lookup: CDR1 GTSNPN, CDR2 SVGIG (reference sequence). The CDR3 sequence is 12 residues long. CDR3 region: CAWNSLYNEQFF. The CDR3 nucleotides are TGTGCCTGGAATTCTCTCTACAATGAGCAGTTCTTC. Based on the CDR3 plus reference TRBV30 and TRBJ2-1, the full variable domain is SQTIHQWPATLVQPVGSPLSLECTVEGTSNPNLYWYRQAAGRGLQLLFYSVGIGQISSEVPQNLSASRPQDRQFILSSKKLLLSDSGFYLCAWNSLYNEQFFGPGTRLTVL.

In its sample, this clonotype was seen a few times. The chain combines TRBV5-5 with TRBJ1-4; no clear D. The CDR3 spans 14 residues. Germline V gene sequence: CDR1 SGHKS, CDR2 YYEKEE (reference sequence). Trimming cost V 2 bases and J 6 bases, with 11 bases left between them. The CDR3 is CASSFWIGYEKLFF. CDR3 DNA sequence: TGTGCCAGCAGCTTTTGGATTGGCTATGAAAAACTGTTTTTT.

The rearrangement uses TRBV15 and TRBJ2-3; 7 bases agree with TRBD2. The CDR3 extends over 15 amino acids. From germline, CDR1 is LNHNV and CDR2 YYDKDF (reference sequence). V was clipped by 3 bases and J by 0 bases; unmatched bases: 3. The CDR3 bases are TGTGCCACCAGCAGCCCAGCGGGGAGCACAGATACGCAGTATTTT. Its protein is CATSSPAGSTDTQYF.

The V gene is TRBV5-1, the J gene TRBJ1-1; D is unclear. The CDR3 totals 15 residues. V dropped 0 bases and J dropped 1 base, with 10 bases sitting between them. From germline, CDR1 is SGHRS and CDR2 YFSETQ. The CDR3 here is CASSLERPWNTEAFF. DNA of the CDR3: TGCGCCAGCAGCTTGGAGCGGCCGTGGAACACTGAAGCTTTCTTT.

The gene calls are TRBV20-1 and TRBJ1-5, with D hard to call. Deletions cut 4 bases from V and 2 bases from J, with 6 bases between. The CDR3 has 12 residues. In germline, CDR1 is DFQATT, CDR2 SNEGSKA (reference sequence). CDR3 nucleotides: TGCAGTGCTACGCAAGGCAATCAGCCCCAGCATTTT. It specifies CSATQGNQPQHF.

The chain recombines TRBV5-1 with TRBJ2-5; 13 positions match TRBD2. J gave up 5 bases and V 4 bases, and 8 bases lay outside the gene matches. The germline V gene encodes CDR1 SGHRS and CDR2 YFSETQ. The CDR3 runs to 16 residues. The CDR3 reads CASSDTSGRVSETQYF. CDR3 coding DNA: TGCGCCAGCAGCGATACTAGCGGGAGGGTATCCGAGACCCAGTACTTC.

The CDR3 coding sequence is TGTGCCAGCAGCCCATATTCAAGAAACACCATATATTTT. It encodes CASSPYSRNTIYF. The V and J genes are TRBV7-2 and TRBJ1-3, with D uncertain. The CDR3 loop spans 13 amino acids. The ends were cut back, 5 bases at V and 5 bases at J, with 10 bases in the middle. CDR1 and CDR2 from the germline V gene are SGHTA and FQGNSA.

This clonotype was detected a few times. Here the CDR3 reads CASSQAYGIAYEQYF. The CDR3 DNA reads as TGTGCCAGCAGCCAAGCGTATGGTATCGCGTACGAGCAGTACTTC. The V call is TRBV3-1, the J call TRBJ2-7; D not resolved. CDR3 length: 15 residues. Germline V gives CDR1 LGHDT, CDR2 YNNKEL (reference sequence). Trimming removed 1 base at V and 4 bases at J, with 14 bases between.

The chain carries TRBV20-1 and TRBJ2-1; D is perhaps TRBD1 or TRBD2 (6 bases each). The V end was cut by 5 bases, the J end by 2 bases, with 13 bases between. CDR1 and CDR2 from the germline V gene are DFQATT and SNEGSKA (reference sequence). CDR3 length: 14 amino acids. CDR3 bases: TGCAGTGCTCGTCATAGGGGGGCCTACAATGAGCAGTTCTTC. Its protein is CSARHRGAYNEQFF.

The chain uses TRBV18 and TRBJ2-5, with TRBD2 as a possible D gene (5 bases). The CDR3 sequence is 16 residues long. Trimming pared 3 bases from V and 0 bases from J, leaving 14 bases between. The germline V gene has CDR1 KGHSH and CDR2 LQKENI. For the CDR3, the DNA is TGTGCCAGCTCACCCCCGCGGAGCGGCTACCAAGAGACCCAGTACTTC. Amino acid sequence: CASSPPRSGYQETQYF.

The V gene is TRBV24-1, the J gene TRBJ2-1; D not certain. CDR1 and CDR2 (germline): KGHDR, SFDVKD. The CDR3 covers 12 residues. Trimming shortened V by 0 bases and J by 15 bases, and 11 bases separated the two germline ends. CDR3 amino acids: CATSDLMQYLFF. In DNA form, the CDR3 reads TGTGCCACCAGTGATTTGATGCAGTATCTGTTCTTC.

This clonotype was picked up a small number of times. This sequence joins TRBV18 and TRBJ2-4, with D possibly matching TRBD2 (5 bases). V lost 6 bases and J 0 bases, leaving 12 bases between the germline ends. Germline V gives CDR1 KGHSH, CDR2 LQKENI. The CDR3 runs to 15 residues. The CDR3: CASSTHGGAKNIQYF. The CDR3 DNA reads TGTGCCAGCTCCACTCATGGAGGAGCCAAAAACATTCAGTACTTC.

This clonotype was detected only a few times. The V gene is TRBV7-9, the J gene TRBJ2-1; TRBD2 aligns across 7 bases. The germline gives CDR1 SEHNR, CDR2 FQNEAQ (reference sequence). The CDR3 is 15 amino acids. Trimming at V came to 3 bases and at J to 5 bases, leaving 7 bases not matched to a gene. The CDR3 protein is CASSLGAGFNNEQFF. In nucleotides, the CDR3 is TGTGCCAGCAGCTTGGGAGCGGGGTTTAACAATGAGCAGTTCTTC.

V is TRBV20-1 and J is TRBJ2-7; perhaps TRBD1 as D (6 bases). The germline CDR1 and CDR2 sequences are DFQATT and SNEGSKA (reference sequence). This CDR3 has 12 residues. Trimming cost V 6 bases and J 5 bases, with 14 bases left between them. The CDR3 sequence is CSAKRTDNEQYF. The CDR3 bases are TGCAGTGCCAAAAGGACAGACAACGAGCAGTACTTC.

The gene calls are TRBV12-3 or TRBV12-4 and TRBJ2-3; TRBD2 aligns across 10 bases. The CDR3 length is 16 residues. V lost 5 bases and J lost 7; bases outside the gene matches: 12. CDR3 sequence reads: CASSGGRLAGDHTQYF. In DNA, the CDR3 is TGTGCCAGCAGTGGGGGGCGCCTAGCGGGAGACCATACGCAGTATTTT.

In its sample, this clonotype was seen a few times. The CDR3 loop reads CASSGQAKNIQYF. The DNA of the CDR3 is TGTGCCAGCAGCGGACAGGCCAAAAACATTCAGTACTTC. The chain combines TRBV12-3 or TRBV12-4 with TRBJ2-4, with a tentative D call TRBD1 (6 bases). V was cut by 6 bases and J by 1 base, with 7 bases left in between. The CDR3 length is 13 residues.

This clonotype was counted ten times or more. Written as DNA, the CDR3 is TGTGCCAGCAGCCCCACCGGAAGCTCCTACAATGAGCAGTTCTTC. Protein product: CASSPTGSSYNEQFF. This chain uses TRBV5-5 with TRBJ2-1; D ambiguous. The CDR3 has 15 amino acids. CDR1 is SGHKS, CDR2 YYEKEE, per germline (reference sequence). Trimming pared 4 bases from V and 0 bases from J, leaving 11 bases between.

The chain recombines TRBV30 with TRBJ1-1, with 9 bases identical to TRBD1. Trimming cost V 0 bases and J 4 bases; bases outside gene matches: 3. The length of the CDR3 is 14 residues. CDR1 and CDR2 (germline): GTSNPN, SVGIG (reference sequence). CDR3 coding DNA: TGTGCCTGGAGTGTCGGACAGGGGATCACTGAAGCTTTCTTT. Protein: CAWSVGQGITEAFF. Full variable domain (missing parts from reference TRBV30 and TRBJ1-1): SQTIHQWPATLVQPVGSPLSLECTVEGTSNPNLYWYRQAAGRGLQLLFYSVGIGQISSEVPQNLSASRPQDRQFILSSKKLLLSDSGFYLCAWSVGQGITEAFFGQGTRLTVV.